The 29 T cell receptor beta chains listed next were all sequenced from one sample in a study of Graves' ophthalmopathy and Graves' hyperthyroidism. Investigators amplified TCR beta CDR3 regions from RNA transcripts. First-round RT-PCR with HTBI primers preceded a second-round multiplex PCR. TCRdb passed the multiplex PCR reads through MiXCR, listing each CDR3 protein once. The data contain hundreds of thousands of distinct CDR3 sequences, about 15% of them seen just once; the ten biggest clones take up over 7.5%. The sample taken for sequencing was blood. Receptors originate from a woman aged 30 to 39 with Graves' ophthalmopathy.

This clonotype came up many times. This sequence joins TRBV7-3 and TRBJ2-5, with 7 bases identical to TRBD1. Looked up from germline, CDR1 is SGHTA and CDR2 is FQGTGA. Germline trimming cut 5 bases from V and 5 bases from J; bases unmatched to any gene: 11. The CDR3 is 15 residues long. The CDR3 DNA reads TGTGCCAGCAGCCCGTACAGGGGACCCTTGGAGACCCAGTACTTC. Protein: CASSPYRGPLETQYF.

This clonotype was counted at least ten times. V and J are TRBV20-1 and TRBJ1-5, with a possible D match to TRBD1 (5 bases). Germline CDR1 is DFQATT and CDR2 is SNEGSKA (reference sequence). V lost 3 bases and J 6 bases, leaving 9 bases between the germline ends. This CDR3 spans 12 amino acids. In nucleotides, the CDR3 is TGCAGTGCTAGTGACAGCGCTCAGCCCCAGCATTTT. Translated, it gives CSASDSAQPQHF.

This clonotype was seen many times. V gene TRBV12-3 or TRBV12-4 combines with J gene TRBJ1-5; D call uncertain. The CDR3 spans 15 residues. V was shortened by 1 base and J by 7 bases, with 14 bases between the two germline ends. The CDR3 is CASSLGRSLFQPQHF. CDR3 sequence (DNA): TGTGCCAGCAGTTTAGGCAGGAGTCTCTTCCAGCCCCAGCATTTT.

The chain is built from TRBV19 and TRBJ2-2; a possible D gene is TRBD1 (6 bases). The ends were cut back, 2 bases at V and 1 base at J, with 11 bases in the middle. Germline CDR1 LNHDA, CDR2 SQIVND (reference sequence). The CDR3 spans 16 residues. Written as DNA, the CDR3 is TGTGCCAGTAGTATATGGGGGCGGCAGAACACCGGGGAGCTGTTTTTT. Translation: CASSIWGRQNTGELFF.

This clonotype was observed at least ten times. The chain joins TRBV29-1 to TRBJ1-1, with D maybe TRBD1 (5 bases). This CDR3 region has 12 residues. Germline V gene data show CDR1 as SQVTM and CDR2 as ANQGSEA. Trimming stripped 3 bases from V and 10 bases from J, with 15 bases between. The CDR3 loop is CSVDPPERGAFF. The DNA for the CDR3 is TGCAGCGTTGATCCCCCAGAGAGGGGAGCTTTCTTT.

This clonotype was seen at least ten times. V and J are TRBV12-3 or TRBV12-4 and TRBJ2-2, with D perhaps TRBD1 (6 bases). The germline V and J ends were trimmed by 7 bases and 5 bases, with 8 bases remaining between them. The CDR3 is 12 residues long. The CDR3 sequence: CASTGTTGELFF. The CDR3 DNA follows: TGTGCCAGCACGGGGACAACCGGGGAGCTGTTTTTT.

This clonotype was observed many times. The J gene is TRBJ2-7, the V gene TRBV28; a weak D match, TRBD1 (6 bases). This CDR3 is built from 13 residues. V lost 6 bases and J 5 bases, leaving 14 bases between the germline ends. Germline V gives CDR1 MDHEN, CDR2 SYDVKM. CDR3 sequence (DNA): TGTGCCAGCAGAAAAACAGGGTCCCACGAGCAGTACTTC. Its translation: CASRKTGSHEQYF.

This clonotype was seen a single time. The rearrangement uses TRBV5-1 and TRBJ2-5, with D perhaps TRBD1 (5 bases). Germline CDR1 is SGHRS and CDR2 is YFSETQ. The CDR3 covers 14 residues. The ends were cut back, 4 bases at V and 1 base at J, with 11 bases in the middle. CDR3 nucleotide sequence: TGCGCCAGCAGCCGGAAGGGGATCCAAGAGACCCAGTACTTC. This encodes CASSRKGIQETQYF.

This chain joins TRBV5-5 and TRBJ2-7, with D possibly matching TRBD1 (6 bases). The CDR3 runs to 15 residues. Germline V gene sequence: CDR1 SGHKS, CDR2 YYEKEE (reference sequence). Trimming shortened V by 0 bases and J by 4 bases, and 14 bases separated the two germline ends. CDR3 amino acids: CASSLGFVGAYEQYF. The DNA for the CDR3 is TGTGCCAGCAGCTTGGGGTTCGTGGGGGCGTACGAGCAGTACTTC.

The table lists this clonotype with many counts. The V and J genes are TRBV6-4 and TRBJ2-2; 7 bases fit TRBD2. The CDR3 contains 15 residues. The germline V gene encodes CDR1 MRHNA and CDR2 SNTAGT. V lost 6 bases and J lost 2; bases outside the gene matches: 6. The CDR3 protein is CASREGTTNTGELFF. CDR3 coding DNA: TGTGCCAGCAGGGAAGGGACTACCAACACCGGGGAGCTGTTTTTT.

This clonotype was detected many times. CDR3 DNA: TGCGCCAGCACTCAAGGGGGGGACACTACCTACGAGCAGTACTTC. Translation gives CASTQGGDTTYEQYF. This chain links TRBV4-1 with TRBJ2-7, with a possible D match to TRBD2 (7 bases). The CDR3 is 15 amino acids. CDR1 is MGHRA and CDR2 is YSYEKL in the germline V gene. Trimming left V 7 bases short and J 2 bases short, with 18 bases between.

The V gene is TRBV4-1, the J gene TRBJ2-7; perhaps TRBD2 as D (5 bases). The V end was cut by 5 bases, the J end by 3 bases, with 11 bases between. This CDR3 has 13 amino acids. The germline gives CDR1 MGHRA, CDR2 YSYEKL. CDR3 loop: CASSYLEGYEQYF. As DNA, the CDR3 is TGCGCCAGCAGCTACCTAGAGGGCTACGAGCAGTACTTC.

This clonotype was counted many times. The chain joins TRBV10-1 to TRBJ2-7, with D possibly TRBD2 on 6 matching bases. The CDR3 extends over 14 amino acids. Germline assignment: CDR1 WNHNN and CDR2 SYGVQD (reference sequence). Between the trimmed V and J ends, which lost 2 bases and 6 bases, there was a span of 14 bases. CDR3 amino acids: CASSEEGLLCEQYF. The DNA for the CDR3 is TGCGCCAGCAGTGAGGAAGGACTACTCTGCGAGCAGTACTTC.

In this sample, this clonotype turned up many times. V is TRBV6-5 and J is TRBJ1-2; D call uncertain. CDR1 and CDR2 (germline): MNHEY, SVGAGI. The CDR3 has 15 residues. V shed 3 bases and J shed 0 bases, with 11 bases lying between them. The CDR3 spells CASSYEFLSNYGYTF. The CDR3 DNA sequence: TGTGCCAGCAGTTATGAATTCCTTTCTAACTATGGCTACACCTTC.

J is TRBJ2-7 and V is TRBV7-9, with 8 bases lining up with TRBD2. Germline CDR1 and CDR2: SEHNR and FQNEAQ (reference sequence). Losses at the gene ends were 2 bases for V and 0 bases for J; bases not matched to a gene: 3. This CDR3 has 15 amino acids. The CDR3 DNA reads as TGTGCCAGCAGCTTACAGCGGGGGAACTCCTACGAGCAGTACTTC. Translation: CASSLQRGNSYEQYF.

This clonotype was detected many times. The rearrangement uses TRBV6-5 and TRBJ2-4; 8 bases map to TRBD1. CDR3 size: 15 residues. CDR1 MNHEY and CDR2 SVGAGI come from the germline V gene. The ends lost 6 bases at V and 3 bases at J; junction bases unmatched: 7. The DNA of the CDR3 is TGTGCCAGCAGCCGGGGCGGACAGGGCAAAAACATTCAGTACTTC. This codes for CASSRGGQGKNIQYF.

This clonotype occurred many times. The genes are TRBV5-1 and TRBJ1-1; maybe TRBD1 (6 bases). The CDR3 spans 16 residues. Trimming removed 2 bases from V and 1 base from J, with 15 bases in between. Germline CDR1 is SGHRS and CDR2 is YFSETQ. CDR3 DNA sequence: TGCGCCAGCAGCTTTGGGGGGGCCGGTTCGAACACTGAAGCTTTCTTT. This sequence encodes CASSFGGAGSNTEAFF.

This sequence joins TRBV5-1 and TRBJ2-7; 10 nucleotides agree with TRBD1. V dropped 0 bases and J dropped 10; count of bases not matched to a gene: 7. This CDR3 has 14 residues. Germline CDR1 SGHRS, CDR2 YFSETQ. DNA of the CDR3: TGCGCCAGCAGCTTGGGAGGCCGGGACAGGGGACAGTACTTC. This gives the protein CASSLGGRDRGQYF.

This clonotype was counted many times. J is TRBJ2-2 and V is TRBV14, with D perhaps TRBD1 (6 bases). CDR1 SGHDN and CDR2 FVKESK come from the germline V gene. The V and J ends lost 8 bases and 0 bases respectively, with 16 bases between them. The CDR3 length is 16 residues. In DNA form, the CDR3 reads TGTGCCAGCCCCCCCTGGGACATCTCGAACACCGGGGAGCTGTTTTTT. Protein sequence: CASPPWDISNTGELFF.

This clonotype was detected many times. The J gene is TRBJ2-2, the V gene TRBV19; no definite D call. CDR1 and CDR2 (germline): LNHDA, SQIVND (reference sequence). The V gene lost 1 base and the J gene lost 3 bases, with 6 bases spanning the gap. This CDR3 has 14 amino acids. CDR3: CASSIVGYTGELFF. The CDR3 DNA reads as TGTGCCAGTAGTATAGTGGGTTACACCGGGGAGCTGTTTTTT.

The chain has TRBV6-1 and TRBJ2-6; tentatively, D is TRBD1 (5 bases). This CDR3 spans 15 amino acids. The V and J ends lost 3 bases and 2 bases respectively, with 8 bases between them. Germline loops: CDR1 MNHNS, CDR2 SASEGT. CDR3 amino acids: CASSEPGTGANVLTF. CDR3 DNA sequence: TGTGCCAGCAGTGAGCCAGGGACTGGGGCCAACGTCCTGACTTTC.

This clonotype was detected many times. The V call is TRBV28, the J call TRBJ2-7; 7 bases align to TRBD1. Germline V gene lookup returns CDR1 MDHEN and CDR2 SYDVKM. The CDR3 loop spans 12 amino acids. V lost 8 bases, J lost 7 bases, and 8 bases stayed unmatched. The CDR3 nucleotides read TGTGCCAGCCAGACAGGGCTGGAGGAGCAGTACTTC. This translates into CASQTGLEEQYF.

This clonotype showed up many times. The J gene is TRBJ2-7, the V gene TRBV6-1; D remains unclear. V dropped 8 bases and J dropped 2 bases, with 13 bases sitting between them. Germline V gene sequence: CDR1 MNHNS, CDR2 SASEGT. CDR3 length: 13 residues. The DNA for the CDR3 is TGTGCCAGCGGTAAAGCCGTCACCTACGAGCAGTACTTC. This sequence encodes CASGKAVTYEQYF.

This clonotype was found many times. The V gene is TRBV4-1, the J gene TRBJ2-7, with 7 bases aligning to TRBD2. Trimming cost V 4 bases and J 2 bases; bases outside gene matches: 8. CDR1 and CDR2 (germline): MGHRA, YSYEKL. CDR3 size: 15 residues. CDR3 region: CASSPGLVLPYEQYF. The DNA for the CDR3 is TGCGCCAGCAGCCCCGGACTAGTGCTCCCCTACGAGCAGTACTTC.

This clonotype has ten or more counts. The V gene is TRBV12-3 or TRBV12-4, the J gene TRBJ1-1, with D possibly matching TRBD1 (5 bases). The CDR3 runs 16 residues. Trimming removed 5 bases from V and 0 bases from J, with 16 bases in between. CDR3 loop: CASSKLRQPMNTEAFF. The CDR3 bases are TGTGCCAGCAGTAAGCTTCGACAGCCGATGAACACTGAAGCTTTCTTT.

In its sample, this clonotype was seen a few times. The V call is TRBV14, the J call TRBJ2-2, with D perhaps matching TRBD2 (5 bases). The CDR3 contains 16 residues. The germline V and J ends were trimmed by 4 bases and 1 base, with 13 bases remaining between them. Germline assignment: CDR1 SGHDN and CDR2 FVKESK. In nucleotides, the CDR3 is TGTGCCAGCAGCCTCAGGACTCCTCTGAACACCGGGGAGCTGTTTTTT. As protein: CASSLRTPLNTGELFF. Combining the CDR3 with reference TRBV14 and TRBJ2-2 gives the whole variable domain EAGVTQFPSHSVIEKGQTVTLRCDPISGHDNLYWYRRVMGKEIKFLLHFVKESKQDESGMPNNRFLAERTGGTYSTLKVQPAELEDSGVYFCASSLRTPLNTGELFFGEGSRLTVL.

This clonotype was seen at least ten times. This CDR3 reads CASVSGDYGYTF. The CDR3 DNA reads as TGTGCCAGCGTCTCCGGTGACTATGGCTACACCTTC. The V and J genes are TRBV3-1 and TRBJ1-2; unclear D gene. This CDR3 has 12 amino acids. Trimming stripped 8 bases from V and 3 bases from J, with 10 bases between. Germline-derived CDR1 and CDR2 are LGHDT and YNNKEL (reference sequence).

This clonotype was detected many times. The gene calls are TRBV6-5 and TRBJ2-7; D is perhaps TRBD1 or TRBD2 (6 bases each). The CDR3 is 18 residues long. Germline assignment: CDR1 MNHEY and CDR2 SVGAGI. Trimming took 2 bases from V and 2 from J, leaving 22 bases between them. The chain's CDR3 is CASSYAGGVYQLPYEQYF. The DNA of the CDR3 is TGTGCCAGCAGTTACGCCGGGGGCGTTTATCAGTTGCCCTACGAGCAGTACTTC.

This clonotype was seen ten or more times. A clone one base away is much larger, so this may be a read error. The rearrangement uses TRBV6-1 and TRBJ2-7, with 7 bases aligning to TRBD1. Germline lookup yields CDR1 MNHNS and CDR2 SASEGT. The CDR3 has 15 residues. The CDR3 nucleotides are TGTACCAGCAGCGACCGGGACAGACGATCCTACGAGCAGTACTTC. As protein: CTSSDRDRRSYEQYF.